The 17 T cell receptor beta chains reported below all come from one sample, sequenced in a study of neurological immune-mediated disorders. Each CDR3 protein is one row after TCRdb ran MiXCR on the 5' RACE reads. Counted here are around 66,000 distinct CDR3 sequences, approximately 5.2% occurring once; the ten biggest clones make up about 3%. Sequences were obtained from PBMCs. These receptors were obtained from a woman in her thirties with multiple sclerosis.

This chain connects TRBV7-9 to TRBJ1-4; a weak D match, TRBD1 (5 bases). V lost 5 bases to trimming and J lost 8 bases, with 15 bases between them. This CDR3 region has 14 residues. Germline CDR1 reads SEHNR; CDR2 reads FQNEAQ (reference sequence). The CDR3 region is CASSIGAKGEKLFF. Here the CDR3 DNA reads TGTGCCAGCAGCATAGGGGCTAAGGGGGAAAAACTGTTTTTT.

The chain is built from TRBV5-6 and TRBJ2-4; D is unresolved. Trimming took 1 base from V and 0 from J, leaving 5 bases between them. CDR1 is SGHDT, CDR2 YYEEEE, per germline. This CDR3 region has 14 residues. CDR3 bases: TGTGCCAGCAGCTTGCACGGAGCCAAAAACATTCAGTACTTC. This codes for CASSLHGAKNIQYF.

This clonotype has at least ten counts. This chain joins TRBV20-1 and TRBJ2-3; the match to TRBD2 covers 11 bases. Germline CDR1 and CDR2: DFQATT and SNEGSKA (reference sequence). The V segment lost 6 bases and the J segment 0 bases; nucleotides outside the gene matches: 14. The CDR3 has 18 amino acids. The CDR3 loop is CSATRGLAGGLSTDTQYF. The CDR3 DNA is TGCAGTGCCACCCGGGGGCTAGCGGGGGGACTTAGCACAGATACGCAGTATTTT.

At least ten counts were recorded for this clonotype. V gene TRBV5-1 combines with J gene TRBJ1-6; 7 bases fit TRBD1. Germline assignment: CDR1 SGHRS and CDR2 YFSETQ. The CDR3 is 15 amino acids. With V trimmed by 4 bases and J by 7 bases, 8 bases remained unmatched. CDR3 sequence reads: CASSIQGYGNSPLHF. In nucleotides, the CDR3 is TGCGCCAGCAGCATACAGGGGTATGGAAATTCACCCCTCCACTTT.

This clonotype was seen a handful of times. This chain uses TRBV13 with TRBJ1-6; 7 bases agree with TRBD1. CDR3 length: 14 amino acids. V trimming: 0 bases; J trimming: 9 bases; junction bases outside the gene matches: 2. Germline CDR1 is PRHDT and CDR2 is FYEKMQ (reference sequence). The CDR3 loop is CASSLGTGSSPLHF. As DNA, the CDR3 is TGTGCCAGCAGCTTAGGGACAGGGAGTTCACCCCTCCACTTT.

This chain joins TRBV6-2 or TRBV6-3 and TRBJ1-1; possibly TRBD1 for D (5 bases). The germline V and J ends were trimmed by 8 bases and 4 bases, with 8 bases remaining between them. This CDR3 is built from 11 residues. Per the germline V gene, CDR1 is MNHEY and CDR2 is SVGEGT. The CDR3 loop reads CASRGATEAFF. The CDR3 DNA is TGTGCCAGCCGAGGGGCCACTGAAGCTTTCTTT.

This clonotype was found many times. This chain uses TRBV10-3 with TRBJ1-1; D remains unclear. Germline loops: CDR1 ENHRY, CDR2 SYGVKD. V lost 7 bases, J lost 5 bases, and 11 bases lay in between. This CDR3 is 12 amino acids long. Here the CDR3 DNA reads TGTGCCATCAAAAGAGAAGGGACTGAAGCTTTCTTT. Its protein is CAIKREGTEAFF.

This clonotype appeared a few times. V usage is TRBV20-1 and J usage is TRBJ2-7; D is ambiguous. V was shortened by 3 bases and J by 2 bases, with 11 bases between the two germline ends. The CDR3 has 13 residues. Germline lookup yields CDR1 DFQATT and CDR2 SNEGSKA (reference sequence). DNA of the CDR3: TGCAGTGCTAGTCCGGGTCCGGCCTACGAGCAGTACTTC. Its translation: CSASPGPAYEQYF.

This clonotype has ten or more counts. The chain links TRBV2 to TRBJ1-4, with D tentatively TRBD1 (5 bases). The CDR3 is 13 amino acids. Trimming took 2 bases from V and 8 from J, leaving 9 bases between them. Germline V gene lookup returns CDR1 SNHLY and CDR2 FYNNEI. The CDR3 loop is CASSETGGEKLFF. CDR3 nucleotide sequence: TGTGCCAGCAGTGAAACCGGGGGGGAAAAACTGTTTTTT.

Many counts were recorded for this clonotype. J is TRBJ1-1 and V is TRBV5-1, with no clear D. The CDR3 contains 13 residues. Germline V CDR1 and CDR2: SGHRS, YFSETQ. Trimming cost V 4 bases and J 7 bases, with 14 bases left between them. The chain's CDR3 is CASSLALRLEAFF. CDR3 DNA sequence: TGCGCCAGCAGCCTGGCCCTCAGGCTTGAAGCTTTCTTT.

Ten or more counts support this clonotype. The chain joins TRBV5-1 to TRBJ2-7; 7 bases map to TRBD1. CDR3 length: 13 residues. V shed 7 bases and J 1 base; nucleotides not matched to a gene: 5. CDR1 is SGHRS and CDR2 is YFSETQ in the germline V gene. This chain's CDR3 is CASLGDSSYEQYF. The DNA of the CDR3 is TGCGCCAGCTTGGGGGACAGTTCCTACGAGCAGTACTTC.

This clonotype was seen ten or more times. The rearrangement uses TRBV6-5 and TRBJ2-5, with unresolved D. Per germline, CDR1 MNHEY and CDR2 SVGAGI. V was trimmed by 6 bases and J by 2 bases, leaving 7 bases between them. The CDR3 extends over 12 amino acids. The CDR3 DNA follows: TGTGCCAGCAGGGGGTCGCAAGAGACCCAGTACTTC. Its translation: CASRGSQETQYF.

At least ten counts were recorded for this clonotype. The chain recombines TRBV15 with TRBJ1-2; TRBD1 is a possible D gene (5 bases). CDR1 is LNHNV, CDR2 YYDKDF, per germline (reference sequence). The CDR3 runs to 16 residues. V shed 1 base and J shed 2 bases, with 14 bases lying between them. The DNA for the CDR3 is TGTGCCACCAGCAGAGCAACAGACGACAGCAACTATGGCTACACCTTC. Protein: CATSRATDDSNYGYTF.

This clonotype was seen many times. The J gene is TRBJ1-1, the V gene TRBV12-3 or TRBV12-4; D uncertain. The CDR3 totals 13 residues. V lost 2 bases and J lost 4, with 8 bases in between. In DNA, the CDR3 is TGTGCCAGCAGTTTAAGTAGGGCCACTGAAGCTTTCTTT. The encoded protein is CASSLSRATEAFF.

This clonotype was counted a few times. This chain connects TRBV7-2 to TRBJ2-3; TRBD2 matches at 9 bases. CDR3 size: 16 residues. V lost 3 bases and J lost 3; bases outside the gene matches: 7. Germline CDR1 reads SGHTA; CDR2 reads FQGNSA. The CDR3 loop is CASSFFRLAGTDTQYF. For the CDR3, the DNA is TGTGCCAGCAGCTTCTTTAGGCTAGCGGGAACAGATACGCAGTATTTT. The whole variable domain, filled in from reference TRBV7-2 and TRBJ2-3, reads GAGVSQSPSNKVTEKGKDVELRCDPISGHTALYWYRQSLGQGLEFLIYFQGNSAPDKSGLPSDRFSAERTGGSVSTLTIQRTQQEDSAVYLCASSFFRLAGTDTQYFGPGTRLTVL.

The V gene is TRBV28, the J gene TRBJ2-3, with no clear D. V was clipped by 4 bases and J by 2 bases, with 7 bases between them. This CDR3 is 13 amino acids long. Germline assignment: CDR1 MDHEN and CDR2 SYDVKM. DNA of the CDR3: TGTGCCAGCAGTTCCCAAATCACAGATACGCAGTATTTT. The encoded protein is CASSSQITDTQYF.

This clonotype came up many times. The V gene is TRBV11-2, the J gene TRBJ2-1; D is possibly TRBD2 (7 bases). Trimming removed 0 bases at V and 5 bases at J, with 11 bases between. The CDR3 is 15 residues long. Germline loops: CDR1 SGHAT, CDR2 FQNNGV. CDR3 in DNA: TGTGCCAGCAGCTTAGACTCGCGGGGGCACAATGAGCAGTTCTTC. This codes for CASSLDSRGHNEQFF.